This T cell receptor beta chain was documented in a study of blood T cells in healthy people across ages. There are 17 residues in the CDR3. J gave up 13 bases and V 0 bases, and 21 bases lay outside the gene matches. CDR1 and CDR2 (germline): DFQATT, SNEGSKA (reference sequence). With a J-beta primer mix and a sample-barcoded 5' primer, a second PCR ran about 6 to 11 cycles. TCRdb independently ran MiXCR on the 5' RACE reads; one entry per CDR3 protein. The sample has over 1,500,000 distinct CDR3 sequences, less than 50% seen once; the top ten hold roughly 2%. The chain has TRBV20-1 and TRBJ2-4; TRBD1 matches 7 bases. The sequence was obtained from a woman in her 40s in good health. Material: blood. CDR3 loop: CSARESSAGTALPKQYF. The CDR3 bases are TGCAGTGCTAGAGAGAGTTCCGCCGGGACAGCCCTACCCAAGCAGTACTTC.